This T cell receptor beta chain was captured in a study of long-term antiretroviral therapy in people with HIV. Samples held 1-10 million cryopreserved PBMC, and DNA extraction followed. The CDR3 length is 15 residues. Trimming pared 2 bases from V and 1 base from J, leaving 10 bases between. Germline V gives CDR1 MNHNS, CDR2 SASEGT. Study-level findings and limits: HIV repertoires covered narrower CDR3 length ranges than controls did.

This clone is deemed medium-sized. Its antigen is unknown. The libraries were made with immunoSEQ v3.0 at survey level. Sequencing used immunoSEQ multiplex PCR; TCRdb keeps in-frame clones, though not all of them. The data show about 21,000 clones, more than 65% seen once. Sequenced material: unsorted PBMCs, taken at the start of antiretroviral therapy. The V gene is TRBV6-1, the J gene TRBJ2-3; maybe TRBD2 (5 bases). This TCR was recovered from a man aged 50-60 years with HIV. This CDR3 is CASSETAGGTDTQYF. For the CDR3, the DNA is TGTGCCAGCAGTGAAACCGCCGGGGGCACAGATACGCAGTATTTT.